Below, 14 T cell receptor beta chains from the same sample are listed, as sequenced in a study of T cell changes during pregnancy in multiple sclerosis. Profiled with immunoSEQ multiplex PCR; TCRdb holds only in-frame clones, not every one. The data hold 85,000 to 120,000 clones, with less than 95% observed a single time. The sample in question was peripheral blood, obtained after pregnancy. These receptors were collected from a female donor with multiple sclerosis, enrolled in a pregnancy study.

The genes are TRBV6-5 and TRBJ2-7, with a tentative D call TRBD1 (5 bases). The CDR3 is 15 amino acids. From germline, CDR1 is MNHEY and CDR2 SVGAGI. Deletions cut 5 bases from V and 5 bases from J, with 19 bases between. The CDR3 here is CASSPRARLRHEQYF. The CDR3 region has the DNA TGTGCCAGCAGTCCCAGGGCACGCTTGCGGCACGAGCAGTACTTC.

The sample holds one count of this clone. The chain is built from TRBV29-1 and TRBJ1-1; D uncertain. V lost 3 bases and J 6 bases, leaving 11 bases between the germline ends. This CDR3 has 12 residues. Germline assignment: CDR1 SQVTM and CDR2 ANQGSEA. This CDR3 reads CSVDGGIPEAFF. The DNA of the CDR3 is TGCAGCGTTGATGGAGGAATACCTGAAGCTTTCTTT.

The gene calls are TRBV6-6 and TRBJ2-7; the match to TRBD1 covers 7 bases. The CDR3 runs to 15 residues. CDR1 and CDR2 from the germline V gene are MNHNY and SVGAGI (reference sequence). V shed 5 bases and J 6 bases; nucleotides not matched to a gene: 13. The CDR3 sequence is CASSPPGQWGSEQYF. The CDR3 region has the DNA TGTGCCAGCAGTCCACCGGGACAGTGGGGTTCCGAGCAGTACTTC.

The CDR3 spells CASSLNSGGTGELFF. The DNA of the CDR3 is TGTGCCAGCAGCTTAAATAGCGGGGGGACCGGGGAGCTGTTTTTT. This chain connects TRBV7-3 to TRBJ2-2, with 10 bases identical to TRBD2. The CDR3 runs 15 residues. CDR1 is SGHTA and CDR2 is FQGTGA in the germline V gene. Trimming removed 1 base from V and 5 bases from J; junction bases left unmatched: 1.

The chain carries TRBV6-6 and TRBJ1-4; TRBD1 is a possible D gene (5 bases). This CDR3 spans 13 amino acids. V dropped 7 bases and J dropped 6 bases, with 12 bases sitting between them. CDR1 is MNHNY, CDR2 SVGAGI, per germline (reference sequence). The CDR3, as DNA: TGTGCCAGCACTCGCTGGGGCGATGAAAAACTGTTTTTT. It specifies CASTRWGDEKLFF.

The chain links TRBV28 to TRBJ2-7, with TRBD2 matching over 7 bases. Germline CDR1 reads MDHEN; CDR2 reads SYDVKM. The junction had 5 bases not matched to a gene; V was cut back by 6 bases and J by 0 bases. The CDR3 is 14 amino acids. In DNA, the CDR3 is TGTGCCAGCAGGCGACTAGCCGGCTCCTACGAGCAGTACTTC. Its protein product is CASRRLAGSYEQYF. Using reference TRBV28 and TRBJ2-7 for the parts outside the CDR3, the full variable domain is DVKVTQSSRYLVKRTGEKVFLECVQDMDHENMFWYRQDPGLGLRLIYFSYDVKMKEKGDIPEGYSVSREKKERFSLILESASTNQTSMYLCASRRLAGSYEQYFGPGTRLTVT.

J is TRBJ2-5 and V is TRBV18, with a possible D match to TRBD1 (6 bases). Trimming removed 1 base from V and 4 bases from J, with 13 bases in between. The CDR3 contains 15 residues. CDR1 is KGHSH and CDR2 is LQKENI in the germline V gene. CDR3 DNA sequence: TGTGCCAGCTCACCACGACAGGCCGGTACAGAGACCCAGTACTTC. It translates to CASSPRQAGTETQYF.

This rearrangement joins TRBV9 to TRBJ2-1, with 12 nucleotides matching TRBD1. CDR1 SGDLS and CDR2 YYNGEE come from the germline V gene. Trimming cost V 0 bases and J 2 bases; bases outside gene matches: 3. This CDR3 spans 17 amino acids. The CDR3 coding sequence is TGTGCCAGCAGCGTAGATGGGGACAGGGGGCCCTACAATGAGCAGTTCTTC. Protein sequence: CASSVDGDRGPYNEQFF.

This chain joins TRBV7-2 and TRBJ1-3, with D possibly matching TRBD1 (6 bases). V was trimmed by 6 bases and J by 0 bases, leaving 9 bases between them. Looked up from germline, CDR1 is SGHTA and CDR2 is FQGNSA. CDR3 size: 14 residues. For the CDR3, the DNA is TGTGCCAGCAGACAGGGAAGCTCTGGAAACACCATATATTTT. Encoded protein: CASRQGSSGNTIYF.

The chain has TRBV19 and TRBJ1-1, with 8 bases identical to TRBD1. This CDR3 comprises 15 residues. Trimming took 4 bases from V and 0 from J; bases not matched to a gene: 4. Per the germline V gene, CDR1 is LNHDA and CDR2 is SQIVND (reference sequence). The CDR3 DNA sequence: TGTGCCAGTAGTAAAACAGGGGGGATGAACACTGAAGCTTTCTTT. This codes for CASSKTGGMNTEAFF.

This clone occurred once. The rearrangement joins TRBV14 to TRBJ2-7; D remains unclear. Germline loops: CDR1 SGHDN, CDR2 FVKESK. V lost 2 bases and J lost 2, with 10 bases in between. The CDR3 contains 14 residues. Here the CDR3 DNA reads TGTGCCAGCAGCCAACAATCAGTGGCCTACGAGCAGTACTTC. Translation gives CASSQQSVAYEQYF. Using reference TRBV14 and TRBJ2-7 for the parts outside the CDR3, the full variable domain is EAGVTQFPSHSVIEKGQTVTLRCDPISGHDNLYWYRRVMGKEIKFLLHFVKESKQDESGMPNNRFLAERTGGTYSTLKVQPAELEDSGVYFCASSQQSVAYEQYFGPGTRLTVT.

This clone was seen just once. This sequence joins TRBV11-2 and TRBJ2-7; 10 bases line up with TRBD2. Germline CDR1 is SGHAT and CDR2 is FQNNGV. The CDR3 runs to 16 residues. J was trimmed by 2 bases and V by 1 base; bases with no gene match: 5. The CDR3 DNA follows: TGTGCCAGCAGCTTAGGACCAGCGGGAGGGCCCTACGAGCAGTACTTC. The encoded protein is CASSLGPAGGPYEQYF.

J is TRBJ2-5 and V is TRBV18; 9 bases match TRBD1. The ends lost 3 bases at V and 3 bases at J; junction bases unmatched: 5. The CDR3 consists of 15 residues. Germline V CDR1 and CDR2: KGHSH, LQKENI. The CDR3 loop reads CASSPLGQGEETQYF. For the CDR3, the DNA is TGTGCCAGCTCACCCCTGGGACAGGGAGAAGAGACCCAGTACTTC.

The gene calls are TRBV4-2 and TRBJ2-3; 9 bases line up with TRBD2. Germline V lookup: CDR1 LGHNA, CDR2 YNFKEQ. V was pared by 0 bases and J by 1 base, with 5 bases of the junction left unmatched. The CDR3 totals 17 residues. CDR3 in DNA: TGTGCCAGCAGCCAAGAGATGATAGCGGGAGGCACAGATACGCAGTATTTT. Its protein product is CASSQEMIAGGTDTQYF.